This T cell receptor (beta chain) was retrieved from a study of blood T cell repertoires in COVID-19 (dated by TCRdb to about 2020). Broadly, across the study: Samples covering the acute and convalescent phases of COVID-19 were provided by collaborators in the United States, Italy and Spain. The prospective study material was composed of cDNA or gDNA derived from T cells, B-cell-depleted T cells, or PBMCs. Subjects who had been exposed to COVID-19, were actively infected with it, or had recovered from it provided the deeply sampled blood TCRbeta repertoires that made up the dataset. The repertoires were released in a freely available public database intended as a resource for research on the immune response to SARS-CoV-2. Samples came from the ongoing ImmuneRACE study (first 160 participants) plus 1,254 subjects from 6 global collaborators. Sample metadata almost always included a de-identified subject ID, COVID-19 status, age in years and sex. HLA class I and class II types, where available, came from metadata supplied by the sample provider rather than from assay-based typing. The study at large found these results: How much clinical and demographic metadata was included differed by source and by participant, and the metadata was provided uncurated.

The immunoSEQ Assay, a bias-controlled multiplex PCR, was used to amplify TCRbeta CDR3 regions from genomic DNA. In the authors' own workflow: Nucleated cell counts per sample were estimated from amplification of reference gene primers within the assay. To quantify the absolute abundance of each unique TCRbeta CDR3 rearrangement, sequence reads were collapsed and filtered. For each sample, productive Simpson clonality was calculated as the square root of Simpson's diversity index across productive rearrangements. Entries here come from immuneACCESS through TCRdb and include only in-frame sequences with V and J called. Some clones fail to appear in such tables; in the studies checked, an unresolved V gene covers under half of the shortfall, and the cause of the remainder is unknown. The V and J calls and clone size come from that table; D and trimming were worked out from the DNA. This sample has about 210,000 clones in its table, and around 88% of those were observed once. The top ten clonotypes cover roughly 8.8% of the sample.

Reading from cysteine to phenylalanine, the CDR3 counts 13 amino acids. The sequence is cut down to CDR3 DNA, 39 bases in frame from base 1. From the germline V gene, CDR1 is KGHSH and CDR2 is LQKENI. V is pared back by 2 bases and J by 5 bases, with 7 bases lying between the germline termini. Notes on this clone: No antigen is known for it. No quality values exist for individual bases; no much larger clone is one base distant.

Collaborating institutions collected whole blood in K2EDTA tubes following their own protocols. For TCRbeta analysis, collaborator samples were shipped as frozen whole blood, as isolated PBMCs, or as DNA extracted from either sample type. The V gene is TRBV18 and the J gene is TRBJ1-5; the D gene is unclear. Sequenced sample: peripheral blood. The source of this sequence is a woman between 50 and 59 years old with acute or convalescent COVID-19. The nucleotide sequence is given as TGTGCCAGCTCACCAGGCCAGGATCAGCCCCAGCATTTT. Its amino acids are CASSPGQDQPQHF. Here the CDR3 is joined to the reference TRBV18 and TRBJ1-5 genes, and the full variable domain is: NAGVMQNPRHLVRRRGQEARLRCSPMKGHSHVYWYRQLPEEGLKFMVYLQKENIIDESGMPKERFSAEFPKEGPSILRIQQVVRGDSAAYFCASSPGQDQPQHFGDGTRLSIL.